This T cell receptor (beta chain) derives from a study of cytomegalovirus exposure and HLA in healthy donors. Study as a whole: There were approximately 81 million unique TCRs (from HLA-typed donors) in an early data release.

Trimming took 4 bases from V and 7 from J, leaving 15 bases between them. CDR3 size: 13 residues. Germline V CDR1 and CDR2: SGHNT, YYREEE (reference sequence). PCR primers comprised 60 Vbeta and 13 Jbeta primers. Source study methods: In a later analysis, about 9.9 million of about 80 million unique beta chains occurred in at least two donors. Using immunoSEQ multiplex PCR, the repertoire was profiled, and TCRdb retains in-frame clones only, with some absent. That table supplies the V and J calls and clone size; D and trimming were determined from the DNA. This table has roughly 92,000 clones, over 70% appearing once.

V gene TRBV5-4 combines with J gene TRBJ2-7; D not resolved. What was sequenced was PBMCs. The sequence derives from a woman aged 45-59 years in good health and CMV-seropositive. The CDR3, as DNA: TGTGCCAGCAGCAGGCAGGTAGGCGATGAGCAGTACTTC. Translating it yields CASSRQVGDEQYF.